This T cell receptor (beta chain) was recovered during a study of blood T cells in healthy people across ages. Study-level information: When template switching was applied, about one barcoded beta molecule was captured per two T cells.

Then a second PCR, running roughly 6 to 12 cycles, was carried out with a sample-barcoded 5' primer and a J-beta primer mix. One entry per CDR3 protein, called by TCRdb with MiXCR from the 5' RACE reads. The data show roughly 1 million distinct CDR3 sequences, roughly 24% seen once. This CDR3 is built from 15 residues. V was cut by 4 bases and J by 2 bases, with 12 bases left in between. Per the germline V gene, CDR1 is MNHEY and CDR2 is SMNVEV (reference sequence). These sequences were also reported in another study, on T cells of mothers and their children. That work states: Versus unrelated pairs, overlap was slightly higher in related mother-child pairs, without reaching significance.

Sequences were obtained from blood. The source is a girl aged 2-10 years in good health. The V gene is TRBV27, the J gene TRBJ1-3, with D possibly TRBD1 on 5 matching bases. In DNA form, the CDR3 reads TGTGCCAGCAGTTCCCAGGGAGTAGCTGGAAACACCATATATTTT. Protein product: CASSSQGVAGNTIYF.